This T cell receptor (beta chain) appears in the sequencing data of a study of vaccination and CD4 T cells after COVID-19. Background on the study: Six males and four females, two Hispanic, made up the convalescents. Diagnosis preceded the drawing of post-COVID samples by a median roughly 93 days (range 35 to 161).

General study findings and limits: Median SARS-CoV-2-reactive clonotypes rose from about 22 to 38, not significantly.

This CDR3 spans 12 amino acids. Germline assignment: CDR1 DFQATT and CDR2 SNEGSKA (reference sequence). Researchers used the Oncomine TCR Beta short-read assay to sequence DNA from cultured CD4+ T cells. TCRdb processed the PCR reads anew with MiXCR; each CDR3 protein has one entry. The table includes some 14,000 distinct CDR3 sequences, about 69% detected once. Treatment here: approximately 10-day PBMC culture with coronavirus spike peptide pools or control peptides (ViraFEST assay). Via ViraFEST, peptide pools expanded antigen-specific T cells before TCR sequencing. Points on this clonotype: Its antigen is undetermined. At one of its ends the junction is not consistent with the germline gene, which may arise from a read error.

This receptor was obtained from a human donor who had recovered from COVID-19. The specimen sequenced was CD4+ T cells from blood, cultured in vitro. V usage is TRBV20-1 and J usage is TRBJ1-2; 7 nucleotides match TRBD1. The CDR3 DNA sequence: TGCAGTGCCAATCCCCAGGGACAGCCGCCAGCCTTC. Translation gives CSANPQGQPPAF.